These T cell receptor beta chains were read from a single sample in a study of T cells in Graves' hyperthyroidism and ophthalmopathy. TCRdb re-called the multiplex PCR reads through MiXCR, storing one row per CDR3 protein. The profile shows some 500,000 distinct CDR3 sequences, 13% to 15% of them singletons. Material: blood. All receptors derive from a woman younger than 35 with Graves' hyperthyroidism. Both conserved end residues are trimmed from each CDR3. Clone size is shown for a subset of rows, as once, few, many or a class of expanded clone.

V,J,size,CDR3
TRBV7-9,TRBJ2-7,.,ASSLEWNEQY
TRBV6-1,TRBJ2-5,many,ASSPPGLAGRRTFQETQY
TRBV24-1,TRBJ2-3,.,ATSDSGTGGRDTQY
TRBV20-1,TRBJ1-2,many,SAGVDIYGYT
TRBV6-1,TRBJ2-5,.,ASSRLTGDQETQY
TRBV20-1,TRBJ1-2,many,SAWDRGHIDGYT
TRBV7-9,TRBJ2-4,many,ASTPAGRKKNIQY
TRBV5-1,TRBJ2-7,.,ASSWPGGAYEQY
TRBV28,TRBJ2-2,many,ASSRQGGTGELF
TRBV5-1,TRBJ1-1,many,ASSLNSWNTEAF
TRBV18,TRBJ2-3,many,ASSPGTGSNTDTQY
TRBV12-3/TRBV12-4,TRBJ2-4,many,ASSLVAGYSTKNIQY
TRBV27,TRBJ2-7,many,ASSLIGTSGPNEQY
TRBV24-1,TRBJ2-3,many,ATSDLISGGTDTQY
TRBV13,TRBJ2-3,many,AIRLARSSTDTQY
TRBV7-2,TRBJ2-3,many,ASSFQREITDTQY
TRBV6-1,TRBJ2-7,many,ASRTLQREPYEQY
TRBV7-9,TRBJ2-1,many,ASSLKAGQGYNEQF
TRBV20-1,TRBJ1-1,few,SATRGGSYTEAF
TRBV29-1,TRBJ2-2,many,SVARTGELF
TRBV24-1,TRBJ2-1,many,ATSEGKDMSSYNEQF
TRBV12-3/TRBV12-4,TRBJ1-5,many,ASSLASGGQPQH
TRBV28,TRBJ1-2,many,ASWGTNYGYT
TRBV4-1,TRBJ2-7,few,ASSRSMTGVEYEQY
TRBV11-2,TRBJ2-5,.,ASSYIAGEETQY
TRBV14,TRBJ1-2,many,ASSPRTAPYGYT
TRBV28,TRBJ1-5,many,ASTPLVGQEYQPQH
TRBV6-1,TRBJ2-7,many,ASSRGDGIYEQY
TRBV7-9,TRBJ1-3,few,ASSSRAGSSGNTIY
TRBV7-9,TRBJ1-6,many,ASSPQDSILLH
TRBV5-8,TRBJ2-1,many,ASSLDGRGAYNEQF
TRBV10-3,TRBJ1-1,many,AITLTGGFSEAF
TRBV6-1,TRBJ1-1,few,ASERGANTEAF
TRBV20-1,TRBJ1-2,many,SARERGQANYGYT
TRBV30,TRBJ1-4,many,AWGGEKLF
TRBV30,TRBJ2-2,many,AWNLGTHNRELF
TRBV5-1,TRBJ2-1,many,ASSLSSGGNEQF